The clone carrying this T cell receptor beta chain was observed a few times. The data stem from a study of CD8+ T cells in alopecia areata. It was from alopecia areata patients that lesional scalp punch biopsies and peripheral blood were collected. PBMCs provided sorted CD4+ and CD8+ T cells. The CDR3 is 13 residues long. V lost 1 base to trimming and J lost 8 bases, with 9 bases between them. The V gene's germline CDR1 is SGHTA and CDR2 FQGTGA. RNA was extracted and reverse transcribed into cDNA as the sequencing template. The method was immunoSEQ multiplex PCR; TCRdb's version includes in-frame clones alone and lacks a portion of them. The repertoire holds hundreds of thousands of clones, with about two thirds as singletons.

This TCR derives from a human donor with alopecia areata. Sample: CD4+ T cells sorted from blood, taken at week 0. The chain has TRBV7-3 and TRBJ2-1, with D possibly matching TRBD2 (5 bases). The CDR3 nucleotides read TGTGCCAGCAGCTTAAGAGGGTCAGATGAGCAGTTCTTC. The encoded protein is CASSLRGSDEQFF.